This TCR beta chain was identified in a study of sequential checkpoint blockade in melanoma. Overall study: Arm A got nivolumab then ipilimumab; arm B the reverse, 1:1. Both treatment sequences were followed by maintenance nivolumab.

This table comes from immunoSEQ multiplex PCR, and its TCRdb copy is limited to in-frame clones, with some not included. The repertoire holds approximately 8,400 clones, with roughly three fifths as singletons. This clone was picked up one time. V was pared by 1 base and J by 2 bases, with 14 bases of the junction left unmatched. The CDR3 has 20 residues. Germline V lookup: CDR1 LGHNA, CDR2 YNFKEQ. Stated treatment: randomized to nivolumab then ipilimumab (arm A) or the reverse (arm B). DNA-damaging chemotherapy had not been given to any patient beforehand. Live CD3+CD8+ CD19− CD56− cells were sorted from PBMCs.

The origin of this receptor is a human patient with melanoma. Some clones in this sample may be carry-over from other donors' samples. The source material was CD8+ T cells sorted from blood (inferred from file names), sampled from a patient given nivolumab and ipilimumab in sequence. The chain has TRBV4-2 and TRBJ1-5; 10 nucleotides line up with TRBD1. CDR3 in amino acids: CASSQGGWDRGFGGNQPQHF. For the CDR3, the DNA is TGTGCCAGCAGCCAAGGGGGATGGGACAGGGGTTTTGGGGGCAATCAGCCCCAGCATTTT.